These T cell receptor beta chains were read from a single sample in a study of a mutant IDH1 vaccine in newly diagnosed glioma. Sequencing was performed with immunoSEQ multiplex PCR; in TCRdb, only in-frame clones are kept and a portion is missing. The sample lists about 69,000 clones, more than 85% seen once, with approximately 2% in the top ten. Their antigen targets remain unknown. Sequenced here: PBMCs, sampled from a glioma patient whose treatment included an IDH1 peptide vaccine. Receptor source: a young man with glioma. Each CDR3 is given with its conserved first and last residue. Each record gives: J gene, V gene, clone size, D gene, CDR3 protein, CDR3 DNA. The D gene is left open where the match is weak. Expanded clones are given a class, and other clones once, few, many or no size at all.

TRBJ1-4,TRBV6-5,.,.,CASSYSQHGKLFF,TGTGCCAGCAGTTACAGTCAACACGGAAAACTGTTTTTT
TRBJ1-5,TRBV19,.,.,CASSISGDGQPQHF,TGTGCCAGTAGTATATCGGGGGACGGTCAGCCCCAGCATTTT
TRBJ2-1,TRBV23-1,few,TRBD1,CASSQSGGQGANEQFF,TGCGCCAGCAGTCAATCGGGAGGACAGGGGGCGAATGAGCAGTTCTTC
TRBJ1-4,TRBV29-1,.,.,CSAPSWTNEKLFF,TGCAGCGCCCCCAGTTGGACTAATGAAAAACTGTTTTTT
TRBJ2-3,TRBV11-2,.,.,CASSLGRGRGYSTDTQYF,TGTGCCAGCAGCTTAGGGAGGGGCAGAGGATACTCCACAGATACGCAGTATTTT
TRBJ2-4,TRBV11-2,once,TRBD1,CASSPRHRGRVNIQYF,TGTGCCAGCAGCCCCCGGCACAGGGGGCGCGTAAACATTCAGTACTTC
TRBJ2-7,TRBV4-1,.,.,CASSQGGQKQYEQYF,TGCGCCAGCAGCCAAGGGGGGCAGAAACAATACGAGCAGTACTTC
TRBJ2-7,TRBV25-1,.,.,CASSDTSPYEQYF,TGTGCCAGCAGTGACACCAGTCCCTACGAGCAGTACTTC
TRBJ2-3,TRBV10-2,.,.,CASSPIGPRTDTQYF,TGCGCCAGCAGCCCAATTGGCCCGCGCACAGATACGCAGTATTTT
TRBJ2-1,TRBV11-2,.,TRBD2,CASSLGLAYIGDEQFF,TGTGCCAGCAGCCTTGGACTAGCCTATATAGGGGATGAGCAGTTCTTC
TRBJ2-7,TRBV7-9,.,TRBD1,CASSLYGDSLNEQYF,TGTGCCAGCAGCTTATATGGGGACAGTCTAAACGAGCAGTACTTC
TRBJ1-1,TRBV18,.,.,CASSPRDMELRTEAFF,TGTGCCAGCTCACCTCGGGACATGGAGTTGAGGACTGAAGCTTTCTTT
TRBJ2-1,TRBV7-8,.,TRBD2,CASSGGAGGNYNEQFF,TGTGCCAGCAGCGGGGGAGCGGGGGGCAACTACAATGAGCAGTTCTTC
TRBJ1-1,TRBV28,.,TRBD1,CASRSPGQMNTEAFF,TGTGCCAGCAGGTCACCGGGACAGATGAACACTGAAGCTTTCTTT
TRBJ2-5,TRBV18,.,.,CASSPSEKPRPETQYF,TGTGCCAGCTCACCAAGTGAGAAGCCTAGACCAGAGACCCAGTACTTC
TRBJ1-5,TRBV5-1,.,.,CASSLGTNQPQHF,TGCGCCAGCAGCTTGGGAACCAATCAGCCCCAGCATTTT
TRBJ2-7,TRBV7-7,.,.,CASSPSEGSYEQYF,TGTGCCAGCAGCCCTTCGGAGGGCTCCTACGAGCAGTACTTC
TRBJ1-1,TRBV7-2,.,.,CASSFAGTTEAFF,TGTGCCAGCAGCTTCGCAGGGACCACTGAAGCTTTCTTT
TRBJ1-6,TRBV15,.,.,CATSREGNSPLHF,TGTGCCACCAGCAGAGAGGGTAATTCACCCCTCCACTTT
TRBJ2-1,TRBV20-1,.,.,CSVRGTEQFF,TGCAGTGTCCGCGGGACCGAGCAGTTCTTC
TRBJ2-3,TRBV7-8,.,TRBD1,CASSASGTGSDTQYF,TGTGCCAGCAGCGCATCCGGGACAGGGTCAGATACGCAGTATTTT
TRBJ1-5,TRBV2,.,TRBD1,CASSDRTGLQPQHF,TGTGCCAGCAGTGATCGGACAGGGCTTCAGCCCCAGCATTTT
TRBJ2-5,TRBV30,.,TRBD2,CAWSVRYGLAGLETQYF,TGTGCCTGGAGTGTACGTTACGGACTAGCGGGGTTAGAGACCCAGTACTTC
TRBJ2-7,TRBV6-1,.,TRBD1,CASSEGTGGISYEQYF,TGTGCCAGCAGTGAAGGTACAGGGGGTATCTCCTACGAGCAGTACTTC
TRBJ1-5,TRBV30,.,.,CAWNPDRSQPQHF,TGTGCCTGGAATCCCGACAGAAGTCAGCCCCAGCATTTT
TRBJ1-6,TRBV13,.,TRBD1,CASSVGTGGNSPLHF,TGTGCCAGCAGCGTCGGGACAGGTGGGAATTCACCCCTCCACTTT
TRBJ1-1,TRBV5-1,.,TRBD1,CASSLPGQGNTEAFF,TGCGCCAGCAGCTTGCCGGGACAGGGGAACACTGAAGCTTTCTTT
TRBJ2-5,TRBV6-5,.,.,CASSSRGKQYF,TGTGCCAGCAGCTCCCGGGGTAAACAGTACTTC
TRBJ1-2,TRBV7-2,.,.,CASSLNPYYGYTF,TGTGCCAGCAGCTTAAACCCTTACTATGGCTACACCTTC